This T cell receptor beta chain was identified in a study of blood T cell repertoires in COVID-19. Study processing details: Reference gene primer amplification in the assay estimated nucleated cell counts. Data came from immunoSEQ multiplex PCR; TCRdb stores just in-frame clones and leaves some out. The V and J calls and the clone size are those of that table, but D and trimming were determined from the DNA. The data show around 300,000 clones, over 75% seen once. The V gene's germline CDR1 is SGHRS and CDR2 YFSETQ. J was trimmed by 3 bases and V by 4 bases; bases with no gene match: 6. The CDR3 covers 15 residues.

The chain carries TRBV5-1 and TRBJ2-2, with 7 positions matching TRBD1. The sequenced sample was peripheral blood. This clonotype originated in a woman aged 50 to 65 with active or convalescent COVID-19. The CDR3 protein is CASSPRTGDTGELFF. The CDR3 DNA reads TGCGCCAGCAGCCCTCGGACAGGAGACACCGGGGAGCTGTTTTTT.